The present T cell receptor (beta chain) was sequenced within a study of blood T cell repertoires in COVID-19. Study in general: The samples span acute and convalescent COVID-19 from the United States, Italy and Spain. Sources were T cells, B-cell-depleted T cells, or PBMCs; the material itself was cDNA or gDNA.

Study processing details: Cell counts per sample came from amplifying reference gene primers. This table comes from immunoSEQ multiplex PCR, and its TCRdb copy is limited to in-frame clones, with some not included. That table gives V, J and clone size, and the DNA gave D and trimming. Among about 150,000 clones listed, about 79% were seen once. V gave up 4 bases and J gave up 4 bases, with 14 bases separating them. The CDR3 has 15 amino acids. In germline, CDR1 is SGHNT, CDR2 YYREEE (reference sequence). V and J are TRBV5-4 and TRBJ1-4; D possibly corresponds to TRBD1 (5 bases). Material: peripheral blood. The clonotype was recovered from a woman older than 75 with acute or convalescent COVID-19. Here the CDR3 reads CASSLDGAGNEKLFF. In DNA form, the CDR3 reads TGTGCCAGCAGCCTCGATGGGGCCGGTAATGAAAAACTGTTTTTT.